The 15 T cell receptor beta chains given below trace back to one sample, sequenced in a study of cytomegalovirus exposure and HLA in healthy donors. PCR primers comprised 60 Vbeta and 13 Jbeta primers. Assay: immunoSEQ multiplex PCR; the TCRdb copy retains only in-frame clones and omits some. The table records 150,000 to 200,000 clones, over 75% of them present only once. Material: PBMCs. The receptor set was obtained from a man in his fifties or sixties in good health and CMV-seropositive.

The chain has TRBV27 and TRBJ2-7; 9 nucleotides match TRBD1. This CDR3 has 17 amino acids. Germline CDR1 MNHEY, CDR2 SMNVEV (reference sequence). The V and J ends lost 5 bases and 2 bases, in that order; junction bases with no gene match: 13. CDR3 coding DNA: TGTGCCAGCAGTCCTAATCGCCGGGACAGGGATACCTACGAGCAGTACGTC. It yields the protein CASSPNRRDRDTYEQYV.

This rearrangement joins TRBV6-5 to TRBJ1-2; D is ambiguous. V dropped 10 bases and J dropped 4 bases, with 16 bases sitting between them. The length of the CDR3 is 13 residues. Germline V gives CDR1 MNHEY, CDR2 SVGAGI. The CDR3 is CATGSLQGYGYTF. For the CDR3, the DNA is TGTGCCACCGGGTCCCTCCAAGGCTATGGCTACACCTTC.

This chain links TRBV28 with TRBJ1-5; D is unclear. The germline V gene has CDR1 MDHEN and CDR2 SYDVKM. This CDR3 spans 17 amino acids. V gave up 2 bases and J gave up 5 bases, with 19 bases separating them. The CDR3 loop is CASSLQFGGFNYQPQHF. The DNA of the CDR3 is TGTGCCAGCAGTTTACAGTTTGGTGGTTTCAATTATCAGCCCCAGCATTTT.

The rearrangement uses TRBV10-1 and TRBJ2-3; TRBD2 matches 8 bases. V gave up 2 bases and J gave up 2 bases; unmatched junction bases: 6. The CDR3 is 16 residues long. Germline V gene data show CDR1 as WNHNN and CDR2 as SYGVQD (reference sequence). This chain's CDR3 is CASSERAGGDTDTQYF. The CDR3 nucleotides are TGCGCCAGCAGTGAGAGGGCGGGGGGCGACACAGATACGCAGTATTTT.

The V gene is TRBV5-1, the J gene TRBJ1-1, with D perhaps matching TRBD1 (5 bases). The germline V and J ends were trimmed by 7 bases and 4 bases, with 23 bases remaining between them. The CDR3 is made up of 16 amino acids. Germline V CDR1 and CDR2: SGHRS, YFSETQ. Written as DNA, the CDR3 is TGCGCCAGCCAGCTTGGAGTATTTTCGGGGGGCACTGAAGCTTTCTTT. Translated: CASQLGVFSGGTEAFF.

V and J are TRBV5-8 and TRBJ1-5; unclear D gene. Looked up from germline, CDR1 is SGHTS and CDR2 is YDEGEE. The CDR3 runs 15 residues. Trimming removed 4 bases from V and 4 bases from J, with 15 bases in between. CDR3 sequence reads: CASSQRVGYNQPQHF. The CDR3 DNA follows: TGTGCCAGCAGCCAGAGGGTTGGGTATAATCAGCCCCAGCATTTT.

Concerning this clone itself: The sample carries other DNA sequences with the same CDR3. The chain joins TRBV4-2 to TRBJ2-1; 9 bases map to TRBD2. Germline V gives CDR1 LGHNA, CDR2 YNFKEQ. CDR3 length: 15 amino acids. V shed 6 bases, J shed 1 base, and the junction held 4 bases outside the gene matches. As DNA, the CDR3 is TGTGCCAGCAGTCCAAGCGGGGGGTCCTACAATGAGCAGTTCTTC. Amino acids: CASSPSGGSYNEQFF.

The chain carries TRBV11-2 and TRBJ1-2; 8 positions agree with TRBD1. J was trimmed by 0 bases and V by 8 bases; bases with no gene match: 8. The CDR3 contains 15 residues. Germline V gene sequence: CDR1 SGHAT, CDR2 FQNNGV. The DNA for the CDR3 is TGTGCCAGCCGCCGTCCGGGACAGGCTAACTATGGCTACACCTTC. It yields the protein CASRRPGQANYGYTF.

The genes are TRBV6-6 and TRBJ1-5, with D possibly matching TRBD1 (6 bases). The CDR3 length is 13 residues. The V end lost 7 bases, the J end lost 4 bases, and 11 bases lay between the germline ends. The germline gives CDR1 MNHNY, CDR2 SVGAGI (reference sequence). The CDR3 DNA reads as TGTGCCAGCACAGGACAGAATAATCAGCCCCAGCATTTT. Translated, it gives CASTGQNNQPQHF.

The chain employs TRBV12-5 and TRBJ2-1; possible D gene TRBD2, 7 bases. CDR1 LGHNT and CDR2 FRNRAP come from the germline V gene. The CDR3 sequence is 18 residues long. The V end was cut by 0 bases, the J end by 3 bases, with 18 bases between. CDR3 loop: CASGLVHGGRNYYNEQFF. CDR3 nucleotide sequence: TGTGCTAGTGGTTTGGTACACGGGGGGCGGAACTACTACAATGAGCAGTTCTTC.

The rearrangement links TRBV7-9 to TRBJ1-2; 7 bases are a match to TRBD1. The CDR3 is made up of 15 amino acids. CDR1 and CDR2 from the germline V gene are SEHNR and FQNEAQ (reference sequence). The V and J ends lost 5 bases and 2 bases, in that order; junction bases with no gene match: 8. CDR3 amino acids: CASSPGGQPNYGYTF. In nucleotides, the CDR3 is TGTGCCAGCAGCCCAGGGGGACAGCCAAACTATGGCTACACCTTC.

The J gene is TRBJ1-1, the V gene TRBV28; D ambiguous. CDR1 and CDR2 from the germline V gene are MDHEN and SYDVKM. V lost 3 bases and J 5 bases, leaving 16 bases between the germline ends. The CDR3 has 15 amino acids. CDR3 sequence: CASSFMRLVYTEAFF. DNA for the CDR3: TGTGCCAGCAGTTTTATGCGTTTGGTTTATACTGAAGCTTTCTTT.

The J gene is TRBJ1-2, the V gene TRBV7-2; 10 bases align to TRBD1. J was trimmed by 4 bases and V by 5 bases; bases with no gene match: 10. Germline CDR1 reads SGHTA; CDR2 reads FQGNSA. This CDR3 contains 16 residues. In DNA form, the CDR3 reads TGTGCCAGCAGCCGGACAGGGGGAACTAGTATCTATGGCTACACCTTC. This gives the protein CASSRTGGTSIYGYTF.

This clone was seen a single time. The rearrangement joins TRBV9 to TRBJ1-1; D unresolved. The V and J ends lost 4 bases and 4 bases respectively, with 23 bases between them. CDR1 SGDLS and CDR2 YYNGEE come from the germline V gene. CDR3 length: 17 residues. CDR3 loop: CASSLRTGSPGGTEAFF. The CDR3 DNA sequence: TGTGCCAGCAGCCTCAGAACCGGGTCGCCCGGTGGCACTGAAGCTTTCTTT. Drawing the rest from reference TRBV9 and TRBJ1-1, the complete variable domain is DSGVTQTPKHLITATGQRVTLRCSPRSGDLSVYWYQQSLDQGLQFLIQYYNGEERAKGNILERFSAQQFPDLHSELNLSSLELGDSALYFCASSLRTGSPGGTEAFFGQGTRLTVV.

This clone was counted a few times. The chain links TRBV5-6 to TRBJ1-1; no definite D call. CDR1 is SGHDT, CDR2 YYEEEE, per germline. Deletions cut 6 bases from V and 1 base from J, with 13 bases between. The CDR3 is made up of 14 amino acids. CDR3 sequence reads: CASTLGTGNTEAFF. The CDR3 region has the DNA TGTGCCAGCACCCTAGGTACGGGGAACACTGAAGCTTTCTTT.